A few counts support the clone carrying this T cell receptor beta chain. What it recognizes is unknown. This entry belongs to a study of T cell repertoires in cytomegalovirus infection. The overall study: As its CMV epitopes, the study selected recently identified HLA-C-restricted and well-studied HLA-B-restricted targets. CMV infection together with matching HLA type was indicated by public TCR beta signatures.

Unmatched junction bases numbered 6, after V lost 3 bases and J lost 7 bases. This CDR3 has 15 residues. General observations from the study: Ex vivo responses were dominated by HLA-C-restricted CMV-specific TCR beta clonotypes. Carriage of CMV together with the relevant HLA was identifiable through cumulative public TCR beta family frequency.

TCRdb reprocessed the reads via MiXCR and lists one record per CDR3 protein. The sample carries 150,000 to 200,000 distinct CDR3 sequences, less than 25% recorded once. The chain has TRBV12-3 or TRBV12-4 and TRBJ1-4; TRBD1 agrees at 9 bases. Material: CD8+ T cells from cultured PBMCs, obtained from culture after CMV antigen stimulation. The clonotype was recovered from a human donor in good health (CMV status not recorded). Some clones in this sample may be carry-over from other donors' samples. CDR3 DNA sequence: TGTGCCAGCAGTTTGGCTACAGGGGGCGGTGAAAAACTGTTTTTT. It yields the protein CASSLATGGGEKLFF.